The T cell receptor beta chain described here comes from a study of regulatory T cells in long-lasting Graves disease. Notes on the study in general: TCR diversity was lower in persistent Graves' patients than in newly diagnosed ones. There was favoring of TRBV28, TRBJ1-2 and TRBJ2-5 in persistent disease. Patients with persistent disease shared fewer than 3,500 public clonotypes, outpacing the roughly 870 shared by new patients.

There are 13 residues in the CDR3. The germline V gene encodes CDR1 DFQATT and CDR2 SNEGSKA (reference sequence). V shed 5 bases and J shed 6 bases, with 11 bases lying between them. This clonotype occurred a few times. The antigen is undetermined. Time point noted: persistent/refractory GD, antithyroid drugs over 5 years with positive TRAb. RNA isolated from PBMCs was used to make the TCR library. The diagnosis of Graves' disease used American Thyroid Association guidelines. Both iRepertoire HTBI primers and Arm-PCR of CDR3 regions were used to build the TCR beta libraries. TCRdb analysed the multiplex PCR reads with MiXCR anew, one entry per CDR3 protein. The table has 650,000 to 700,000 distinct CDR3 sequences, around 30% seen once.

V usage is TRBV20-1 and J usage is TRBJ1-6, with no clear D. The sequences come from peripheral blood mononuclear cells (PBMCs), collected when the disease was refractory, from a patient treated with antithyroid drugs. The sequence came from a female donor with Graves disease. This CDR3 reads CSAPGGGNSPLHF. The CDR3, as DNA: TGCAGTGCTCCGGGCGGCGGTAATTCACCCCTCCACTTT.